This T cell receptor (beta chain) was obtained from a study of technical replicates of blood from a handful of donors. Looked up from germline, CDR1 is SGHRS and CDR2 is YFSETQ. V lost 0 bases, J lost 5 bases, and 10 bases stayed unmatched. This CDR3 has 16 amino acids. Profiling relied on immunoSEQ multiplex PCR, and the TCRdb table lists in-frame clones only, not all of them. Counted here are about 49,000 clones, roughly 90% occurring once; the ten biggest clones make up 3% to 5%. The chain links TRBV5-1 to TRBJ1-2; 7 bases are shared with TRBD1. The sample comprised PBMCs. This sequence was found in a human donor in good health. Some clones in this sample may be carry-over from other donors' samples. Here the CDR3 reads CASSLAGAQQGYGYTF. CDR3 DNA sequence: TGCGCCAGCAGCTTGGCCGGGGCGCAACAGGGGTATGGCTACACCTTC.